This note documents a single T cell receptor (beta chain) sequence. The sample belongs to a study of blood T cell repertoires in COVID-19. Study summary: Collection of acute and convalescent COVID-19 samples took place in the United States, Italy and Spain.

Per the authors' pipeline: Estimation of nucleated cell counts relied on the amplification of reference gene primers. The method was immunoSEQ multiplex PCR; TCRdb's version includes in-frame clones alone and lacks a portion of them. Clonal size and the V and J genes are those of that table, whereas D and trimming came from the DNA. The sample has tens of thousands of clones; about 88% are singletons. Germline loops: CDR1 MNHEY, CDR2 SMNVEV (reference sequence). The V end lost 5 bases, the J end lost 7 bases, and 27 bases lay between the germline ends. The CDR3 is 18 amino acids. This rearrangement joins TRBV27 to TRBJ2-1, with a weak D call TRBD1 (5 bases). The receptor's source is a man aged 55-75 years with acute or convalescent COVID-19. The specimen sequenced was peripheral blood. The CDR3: CASSRGWWGSDLGNEQFF. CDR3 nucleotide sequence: TGTGCCAGCAGTCGAGGCTGGTGGGGCAGTGACCTTGGTAATGAGCAGTTCTTC.